Sequencing of this T cell receptor beta chain was carried out in a study of blood T cells in healthy people across ages. The second PCR ran about 6 to 11 cycles with a sample-barcoded 5' primer and J-beta primers. Each cDNA molecule received a tag from a template-switch adaptor that had 12 random nucleotides. TCRdb called the 5' RACE reads again in MiXCR, with one record for every CDR3 protein. The profile shows 750,000 to 1,000,000 distinct CDR3 sequences, about 27% of them singletons. This clonotype was seen at least ten times. After removal of 3 bases from V and 8 bases from J, the junction contained 6 bases not matched to a gene. The germline V gene has CDR1 DFQATT and CDR2 SNEGSKA (reference sequence). CDR3 length equals 14 residues. Researchers collected about 9.7 milliliters of peripheral blood from every single donor. These data also formed part of another study, on T cells of mothers and their children.

The rearrangement uses TRBV20-1 and TRBJ2-1; TRBD2 matches at 11 bases. The clonotype was recovered from a woman aged 40 to 50 in good health. The source material was blood. CDR3 region: CSASNLAGGYEQFF. Written as DNA, the CDR3 is TGCAGTGCTAGTAATCTAGCGGGGGGCTATGAGCAGTTCTTC.